This TCR beta chain stems from a study of T cells in Graves' hyperthyroidism and ophthalmopathy. Study outcomes and limitations: A model of 13 V-J pairs discriminated ophthalmopathy from stable hyperthyroidism. In validation, the model predicted ophthalmopathy. These predictions came a median roughly six months before onset.

On the basis of clinical symptoms, serum thyroxine and TRAb, thyroid ultrasound and orbital computed tomography, diagnoses were made. The CDR3 covers 14 residues. The ends were cut back, 1 base at V and 9 bases at J, with 13 bases in the middle. CDR1 and CDR2 from the germline V gene are SGHAT and FQNNGV. As concerns this clonotype: Its antigen is still unknown.

From RNA transcripts, TCR beta CDR3 regions were amplified. HTBI primers were employed in a first-round RT-PCR of the TCR CDR3. Via MiXCR, TCRdb re-called the multiplex PCR reads, giving one row per CDR3 protein. The sample includes around 690,000 distinct CDR3 sequences, less than 25% of them seen just once. The sequenced material came from blood. The chain recombines TRBV11-2 with TRBJ2-1, with D perhaps TRBD2 (6 bases). This clonotype was sampled from a young man with Graves' ophthalmopathy. The CDR3 region has the DNA TGTGCCAGCAGCTTAGGGGCGGGGCCCCCTGAGCAGTTCTTC. It codes for CASSLGAGPPEQFF.